These 3 T cell receptor beta chains were all obtained from the same sample, sequenced in a study of healthy donors' naive CD4 and CD8 T cells. A linear amplification protocol produced the TCR libraries from roughly 0.5 ug of total RNA. TCRdb re-called the reads through MiXCR, storing one row per CDR3 protein. The sample lists about 180,000 distinct CDR3 sequences, around 80% occurring once. The material sequenced was naive CD4+ and CD8+ T cells sorted from blood, pooled from several donors. The receptors here all came from a pool of human donors in good health; the sample pools cells from several healthy donors.

The V call is TRBV5-6, the J call TRBJ2-1; D is possibly TRBD1 (5 bases). The V end was cut by 4 bases, the J end by 8 bases, with 25 bases between. The CDR3 runs to 17 residues. Germline V gene sequence: CDR1 SGHDT, CDR2 YYEEEE. DNA for the CDR3: TGTGCCAGCAGCGGTGGAGTGGTCTTGGGGCCAGGGTATGAGCAGTTCTTC. Translated: CASSGGVVLGPGYEQFF.

This chain links TRBV30 with TRBJ1-2; TRBD1 matches 7 bases. The J segment lost 6 bases and the V segment lost 4 bases, leaving 14 bases of the junction unmatched. The germline V gene has CDR1 GTSNPN and CDR2 SVGIG (reference sequence). This CDR3 comprises 15 residues. CDR3 coding DNA: TGTGCCTGGACCCGTCGTCGGGGACAGACTCATGGCTACACCTTC. Its protein is CAWTRRRGQTHGYTF.

V gene TRBV7-9 combines with J gene TRBJ1-2, with unresolved D. Germline values: CDR1 SEHNR, CDR2 FQNEAQ (reference sequence). The CDR3 sequence is 12 residues long. The ends were cut back, 1 base at V and 7 bases at J, with 7 bases in the middle. CDR3 loop: CASSLDRIGYTF. The CDR3 DNA sequence: TGTGCCAGCAGCTTAGATCGGATTGGCTACACCTTC.